The clone carrying this T cell receptor beta chain was observed many times. Its target is not known. This CDR3 has 14 residues. V was trimmed by 4 bases and J by 4 bases, leaving 10 bases between them. Germline CDR1 reads MNHEY; CDR2 reads SVGAGI. This entry comes from a study of T-cell memory formation after mild COVID-19. As for the study in general: Each donor largely had its own TCR clusters. Overall study results and limits: Clones contracting over day 15 to 85 were CD4/CD8 balanced, with later expanders leaning CD4+. Contracting CD4+ clones sat mainly in CM and EM; CD8+ in EMRA.

A single record per CDR3 protein comes from TCRdb applying MiXCR to the 5' RACE reads. The sample lists more than 300,000 distinct CDR3 sequences; about 13% were seen once. The source of this sequence is a man between 18 and 29 years old who had mild COVID-19 (a few samples of this study predate the infection). Cell type and time point are not known. Specimen: PBMCs or a T cell subset sorted from them (not recorded which). This sequence joins TRBV6-5 and TRBJ2-2; D possibly corresponds to TRBD2 (7 bases). The CDR3 protein is CASSWGGLTGELFF. CDR3 nucleotide sequence: TGTGCCAGCAGTTGGGGGGGGCTCACCGGGGAGCTGTTTTTT.